The clone carrying this T cell receptor beta chain was picked up one time. Its cognate antigen is unknown. Prepared TCR beta cDNA libraries contained unique molecular identifiers. T cells numbering roughly 0.9 to 11 million gave rise to about 490,000 cDNA molecules. TCRdb analysed the PCR reads with MiXCR anew, one entry per CDR3 protein. Among hundreds of thousands of distinct CDR3 sequences listed, 44% were seen once. The CDR3 loop spans 14 amino acids. CDR1 is ENHRY and CDR2 is SYGVKD in the germline V gene. The V gene lost 0 bases and the J gene lost 2 bases, with 8 bases spanning the gap. This entry comes from a study of post-analysis software for immune sequencing data. Study-wide findings and caveats: Under the F measure, samples that were prepared in one batch clustered strongly together. Compared against controls, patients with multiple sclerosis displayed significantly lower normalized Chao1 diversity. The five TRBV segments detected at higher frequency in patients than in controls included TRBV5-6, TRBV5-1 and TRBV20-1.

This chain connects TRBV10-3 to TRBJ2-7; tentative D call: TRBD1 (6 bases). Source material: blood. This receptor was identified in a girl between 10 and 17 years old with multiple sclerosis. CDR3 amino acids: CAISESGTPYEQYF. CDR3 DNA sequence: TGTGCCATCAGTGAGTCGGGGACACCCTACGAGCAGTACTTC.